The 3 T cell receptor beta chains below all came from one sample that was sequenced in a study of PD-L1 blockade in urothelial cancer. Libraries were prepared by immunoSEQ multiplex PCR; TCRdb keeps only in-frame clonotypes and omits some of them. The top ten clones hold less than 15% of a sample with 40,000 to 45,000 clones, about four fifths of them seen once. Time point described: peripheral blood 6 weeks after treatment start. Sequencing used PBMCs, obtained around atezolizumab (anti-PD-L1) treatment. These receptors all stem from a man in his fifties or sixties with urothelial cancer.

The rearrangement links TRBV5-1 to TRBJ1-1; D call uncertain. CDR3 length: 13 amino acids. CDR1 is SGHRS, CDR2 YFSETQ, per germline. With 7 bases removed from V and 0 bases from J, the gap between germline ends came to 10 bases. The CDR3 nucleotides are TGCGCCAGCGGTCAGTCCATGAACACTGAAGCTTTCTTT. Protein product: CASGQSMNTEAFF.

The CDR3 DNA reads TGTGCCAGCAAGACAGGGGGAGAAAATTCACCCCTCCACTTT. This codes for CASKTGGENSPLHF. The rearrangement joins TRBV6-1 to TRBJ1-6; 9 bases line up with TRBD1. The germline gives CDR1 MNHNS, CDR2 SASEGT. CDR3 length: 14 amino acids. The V segment lost 7 bases and the J segment 7 bases; nucleotides outside the gene matches: 5.

This clone was seen a single time. The V gene is TRBV7-9, the J gene TRBJ2-3, with 14 bases matching TRBD2. CDR1 SEHNR and CDR2 FQNEAQ come from the germline V gene (reference sequence). The V gene end was trimmed by 4 bases and the J gene end by 0 bases; junction bases not matched to a gene: 6. CDR3 length equals 18 residues. The CDR3 loop is CASSSGLAGGTSTDTQYF. Here the CDR3 DNA reads TGTGCCAGCAGCTCCGGACTAGCGGGGGGTACTAGCACAGATACGCAGTATTTT.